This TCR beta chain was obtained from a study of beta chain features in type 1 diabetes. Across the whole study: Age, gender and cell yields were alike across patients and healthy donors. The study's findings and limits: High TCR expression in some cells could lead to their over-representation in cDNA sequencing. Shorter TCRB CDR3s, moderately but significantly so, marked every one of the four CD4+ subsets in Type 1 diabetes patients.

Sequenced material consisted of expressed TCRB transcripts (all of the isolated RNA was reverse transcribed). Several million reads on average were seen across naive, central memory and regulatory T cell samples. Sequencing used immunoSEQ multiplex PCR; TCRdb keeps in-frame clones, though not all of them. The sample yields hundreds of thousands of clones, under 15% seen once. Per the germline V gene, CDR1 is SGDLS and CDR2 is YYNGEE. CDR3 length: 13 amino acids. V was clipped by 0 bases and J by 0 bases, with 3 bases between them. The sample holds a few counts of this clone. Its antigen is not known. The receptor was isolated from a young man with type 1 diabetes. The J gene is TRBJ1-1, the V gene TRBV9; D is uncertain. The source material was naive CD4+ T cells from blood. The CDR3 DNA reads as TGTGCCAGCAGCGTAGTCCTGAACACTGAAGCTTTCTTT. This translates into CASSVVLNTEAFF.